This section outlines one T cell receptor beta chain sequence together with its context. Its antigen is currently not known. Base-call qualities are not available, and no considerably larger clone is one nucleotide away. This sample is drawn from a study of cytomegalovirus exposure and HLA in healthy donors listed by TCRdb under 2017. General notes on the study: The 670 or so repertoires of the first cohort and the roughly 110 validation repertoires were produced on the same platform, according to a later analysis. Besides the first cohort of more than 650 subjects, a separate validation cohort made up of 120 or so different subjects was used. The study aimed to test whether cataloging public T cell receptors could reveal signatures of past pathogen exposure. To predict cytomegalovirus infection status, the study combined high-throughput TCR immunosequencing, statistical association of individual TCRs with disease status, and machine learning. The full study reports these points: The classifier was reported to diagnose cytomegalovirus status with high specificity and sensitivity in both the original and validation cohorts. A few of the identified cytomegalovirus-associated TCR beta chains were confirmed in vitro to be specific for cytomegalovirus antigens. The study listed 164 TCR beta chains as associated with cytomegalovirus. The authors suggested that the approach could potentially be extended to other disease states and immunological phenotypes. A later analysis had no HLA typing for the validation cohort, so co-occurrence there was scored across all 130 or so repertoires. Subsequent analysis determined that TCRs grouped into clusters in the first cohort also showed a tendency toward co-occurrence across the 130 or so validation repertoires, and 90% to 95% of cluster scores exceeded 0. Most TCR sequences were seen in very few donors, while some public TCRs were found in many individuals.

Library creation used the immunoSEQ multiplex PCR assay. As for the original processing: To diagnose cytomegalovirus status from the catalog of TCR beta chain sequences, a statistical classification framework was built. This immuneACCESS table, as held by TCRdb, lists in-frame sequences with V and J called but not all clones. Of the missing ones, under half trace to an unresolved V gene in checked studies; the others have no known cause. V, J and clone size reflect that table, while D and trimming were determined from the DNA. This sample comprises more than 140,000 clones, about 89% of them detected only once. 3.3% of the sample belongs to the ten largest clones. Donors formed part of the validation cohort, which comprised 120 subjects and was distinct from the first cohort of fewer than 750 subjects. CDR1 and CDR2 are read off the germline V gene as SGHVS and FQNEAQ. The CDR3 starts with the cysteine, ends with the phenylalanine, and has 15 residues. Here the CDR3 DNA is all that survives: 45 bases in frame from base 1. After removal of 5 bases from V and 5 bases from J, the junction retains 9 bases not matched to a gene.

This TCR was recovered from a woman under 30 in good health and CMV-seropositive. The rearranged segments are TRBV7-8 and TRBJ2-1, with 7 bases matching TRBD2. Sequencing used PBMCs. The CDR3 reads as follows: CASSPDPGRDNEQFF. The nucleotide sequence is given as TGTGCCAGCAGCCCAGACCCAGGGAGGGACAATGAGCAGTTCTTC.